This T cell receptor beta chain was identified in a study of PD-1 blockade in mismatch repair-deficient tumors. About the research overall: All were previously treated, progressing patients with over 9 mismatch repair-deficient cancer types.

All patients were mismatch repair deficient, assessed by either PCR or immunohistochemistry. Sequencing was performed with immunoSEQ multiplex PCR; in TCRdb, only in-frame clones are kept and a portion is missing. The table has 40,000 to 60,000 clones, 77% seen once. Regarding this clone: Its antigen is not identified.

Germline loops: CDR1 MNHEY, CDR2 SVGAGI. The CDR3 has 15 amino acids. Losses at the gene ends were 4 bases for V and 6 bases for J; bases not matched to a gene: 11. Study observations and caveats: After pembrolizumab, tumor-resident clones rose rapidly, then generally contracted before radiologic responses.

This receptor was obtained from an adult with mismatch repair-deficient cancer. This specimen was PBMCs, taken before pembrolizumab treatment. The V gene is TRBV6-5, the J gene TRBJ1-2; 7 nucleotides match TRBD1. In DNA, the CDR3 is TGTGCCAGCAGTTGGAGGAGAGGGGGCGTCGATGGCTACACCTTC. Translating gives CASSWRRGGVDGYTF.